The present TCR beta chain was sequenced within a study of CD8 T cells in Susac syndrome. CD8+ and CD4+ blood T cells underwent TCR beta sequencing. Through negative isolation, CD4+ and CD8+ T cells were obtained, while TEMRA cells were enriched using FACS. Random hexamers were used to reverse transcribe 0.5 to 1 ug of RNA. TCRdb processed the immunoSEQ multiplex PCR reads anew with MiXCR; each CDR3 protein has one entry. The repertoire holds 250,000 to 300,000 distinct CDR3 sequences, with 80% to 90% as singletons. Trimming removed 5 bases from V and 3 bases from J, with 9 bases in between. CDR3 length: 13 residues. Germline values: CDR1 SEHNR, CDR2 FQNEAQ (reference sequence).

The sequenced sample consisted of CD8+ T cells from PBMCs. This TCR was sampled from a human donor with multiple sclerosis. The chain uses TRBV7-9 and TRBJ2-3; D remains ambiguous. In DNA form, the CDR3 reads TGTGCCAGCAGCACAGCCTGGACAGATACGCAGTATTTT. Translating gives CASSTAWTDTQYF.